This is a list of T cell receptor beta chains from one sample in a study of OX40 agonist ivuxolimab in advanced cancers. The assay was immunoSEQ multiplex PCR, and TCRdb's table has in-frame clones only and misses some. The top ten clones hold more than 10% of a sample with around 63,000 clones, approximately 90% of them seen once. The sequencing here drew on CD4+ or CD8+ T cells sorted from blood, taken in a trial of the OX40 agonist ivuxolimab. The source is an adult with an advanced solid tumor such as melanoma, head and neck, liver or kidney cancer. Each CDR3 is given with its conserved first and last residue. A D gene is named only where the DNA matches it firmly. Not every row has a clone size; where given, it reads once, few, many or a size class.

clone size	V gene	D gene	J gene	CDR3 protein	CDR3 DNA
NA	TRBV7-9	TRBD1	TRBJ2-5	CASSFPGGQETQYF	TGTGCCAGCAGCTTCCCAGGGGGCCAGGAGACCCAGTACTTC
NA	TRBV7-9	TRBD2	TRBJ2-5	CASLSSLGLAVETQYF	TGTGCCAGCTTGTCCTCCCTGGGACTAGCCGTCGAGACCCAGTACTTC
once	TRBV4-2	NA	TRBJ2-3	CASSLLPASSTDTQYF	TGTGCCAGCAGCCTACTTCCGGCATCTAGCACAGATACGCAGTATTTT
NA	TRBV28	NA	TRBJ1-5	CASSFVNGYNQPQHF	TGTGCCAGCAGTTTTGTAAATGGATACAATCAGCCCCAGCATTTT
NA	TRBV9	NA	TRBJ1-2	CASSVVAANYGYTF	TGTGCCAGCAGCGTAGTAGCCGCTAACTATGGCTACACCTTC
NA	TRBV18	TRBD2	TRBJ2-7	CASLPSGAGLEQYF	TGTGCCAGCTTACCTAGCGGGGCGGGACTCGAGCAGTACTTC
many	TRBV5-1	NA	TRBJ1-1	CASSHENTEAFF	TGCGCCAGCAGCCACGAAAACACTGAAGCTTTCTTT
NA	TRBV7-9	TRBD1	TRBJ2-5	CASSPGSGTGKGWAQYF	TGTGCCAGCAGCCCAGGGTCCGGGACAGGGAAAGGTTGGGCCCAGTACTTC
NA	TRBV28	NA	TRBJ2-1	CASSLGVIEQFF	TGTGCCAGCAGTCTCGGGGTGATTGAGCAGTTCTTC
NA	TRBV7-3	NA	TRBJ2-2	CASSSKSNTGELFF	TGTGCCAGCAGCTCAAAATCGAACACCGGGGAGCTGTTTTTT
NA	TRBV2	NA	TRBJ2-7	CASSPDIYEQYF	TGTGCCAGCAGTCCCGACATCTACGAGCAGTACTTC
NA	TRBV19	TRBD1	TRBJ2-3	CASSMQGAFTDTQYF	TGTGCCAGTAGTATGCAGGGGGCGTTCACAGATACGCAGTATTTT
NA	TRBV5-1	NA	TRBJ1-4	CASSLDGNEKLFF	TGCGCCAGCAGCTTAGACGGTAATGAAAAACTGTTTTTT